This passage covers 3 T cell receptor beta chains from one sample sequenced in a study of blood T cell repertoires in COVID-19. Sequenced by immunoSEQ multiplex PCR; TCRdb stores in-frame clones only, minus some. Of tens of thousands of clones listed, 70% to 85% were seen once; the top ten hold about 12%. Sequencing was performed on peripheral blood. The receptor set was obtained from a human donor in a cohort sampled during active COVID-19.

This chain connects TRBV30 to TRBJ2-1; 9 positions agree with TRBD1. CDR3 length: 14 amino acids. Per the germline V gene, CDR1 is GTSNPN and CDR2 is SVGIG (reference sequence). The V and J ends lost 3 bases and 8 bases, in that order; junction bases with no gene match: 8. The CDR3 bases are TGTGCCTGGAGGAGACAGGGGGGTTTGCATGAGCAGTTCTTC. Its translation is CAWRRQGGLHEQFF.

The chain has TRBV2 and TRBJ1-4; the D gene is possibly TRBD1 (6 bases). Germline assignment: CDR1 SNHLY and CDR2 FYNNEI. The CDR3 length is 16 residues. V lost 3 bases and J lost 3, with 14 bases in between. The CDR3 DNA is TGTGCCAGCAGTGAGGCGGGGGGCGCTGCTAATGAAAAACTGTTTTTT. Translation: CASSEAGGAANEKLFF.

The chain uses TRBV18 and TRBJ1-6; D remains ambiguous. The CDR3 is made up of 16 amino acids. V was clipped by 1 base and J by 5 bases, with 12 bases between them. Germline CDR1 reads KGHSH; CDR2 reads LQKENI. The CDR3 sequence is CASSPRAPEDNSPLHF. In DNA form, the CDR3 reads TGTGCCAGCTCACCACGGGCACCAGAAGATAATTCACCCCTCCACTTT.